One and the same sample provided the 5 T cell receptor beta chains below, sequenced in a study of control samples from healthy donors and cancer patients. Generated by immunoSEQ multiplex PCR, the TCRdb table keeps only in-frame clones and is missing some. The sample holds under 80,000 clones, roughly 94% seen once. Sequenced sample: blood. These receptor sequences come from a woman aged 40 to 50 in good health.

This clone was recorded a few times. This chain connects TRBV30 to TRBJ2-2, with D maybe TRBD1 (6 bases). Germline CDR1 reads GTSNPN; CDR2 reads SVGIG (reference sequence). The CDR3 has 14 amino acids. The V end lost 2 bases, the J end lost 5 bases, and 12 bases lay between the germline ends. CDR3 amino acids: CAWSLGAGTGELFF. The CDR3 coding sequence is TGTGCCTGGAGTTTGGGGGCAGGTACCGGGGAGCTGTTTTTT.

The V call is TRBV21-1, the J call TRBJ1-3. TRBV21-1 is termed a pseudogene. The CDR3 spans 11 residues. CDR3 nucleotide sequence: TGTGCCAGCAGCGTTTGGTGGGCCATATATTTT. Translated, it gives CASSVWWAIYF.

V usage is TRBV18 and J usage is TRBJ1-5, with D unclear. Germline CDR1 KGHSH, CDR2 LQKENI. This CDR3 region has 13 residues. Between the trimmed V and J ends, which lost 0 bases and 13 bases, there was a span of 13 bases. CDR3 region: CASSPPERNVQHF. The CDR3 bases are TGTGCCAGCTCACCACCGGAAAGGAACGTGCAGCATTTT.

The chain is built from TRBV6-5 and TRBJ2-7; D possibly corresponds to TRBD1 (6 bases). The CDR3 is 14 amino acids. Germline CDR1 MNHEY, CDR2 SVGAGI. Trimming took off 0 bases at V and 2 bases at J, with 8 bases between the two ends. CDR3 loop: CASSYSDRTYEQYF. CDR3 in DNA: TGTGCCAGCAGTTACTCCGACAGGACCTACGAGCAGTACTTC.

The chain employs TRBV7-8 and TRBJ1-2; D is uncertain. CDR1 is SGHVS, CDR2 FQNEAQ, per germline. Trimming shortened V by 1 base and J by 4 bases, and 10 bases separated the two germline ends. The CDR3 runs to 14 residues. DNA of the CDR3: TGTGCCAGCAGCTTAGGGGCATTAAGCTATGGCTACACCTTC. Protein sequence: CASSLGALSYGYTF.